This T cell receptor beta chain was captured in a study of multiple sclerosis patients with progressive multifocal leukoencephalopathy. The CDR3 is made up of 12 amino acids. The V and J ends lost 4 bases and 7 bases respectively, with 10 bases between them. In germline, CDR1 is SGHTA, CDR2 FQGNSA. Time point given: time of PML onset. Sequencing was at survey level. The protocol was immunoSEQ multiplex PCR, while the TCRdb copy is restricted to in-frame clones and leaves out a portion. The sample lists about 30,000 clones; approximately 89% were seen once. This specimen consisted of PBMCs, obtained from a patient treated with natalizumab. The TCR was taken from a woman younger than 45 with progressive multifocal leukoencephalopathy. V gene TRBV7-2 combines with J gene TRBJ1-2; D not resolved. The DNA for the CDR3 is TGTGCCAGCAGCTCAAGGACTGTTGGCTACACCTTC. This translates into CASSSRTVGYTF.